Following are 23 T cell receptor beta chains from one sample sequenced in a study of radiation and T cells in renal cell carcinoma. The protocol was immunoSEQ multiplex PCR, while the TCRdb copy is restricted to in-frame clones and leaves out a portion. Among about 140,000 clones, roughly 85% were seen once, and the ten largest hold approximately 22%. The time point: baseline pretreatment blood. Treatment meaning: 15 Gy SBRT to primary tumor, nephrectomy 4 weeks later. The sequences come from blood, collected from a patient whose treatment included radiotherapy and nephrectomy. The receptors derive from a woman in her fifties or sixties with renal cell carcinoma.

The V gene is TRBV20-1, the J gene TRBJ2-7, with D possibly called TRBD1 or TRBD2 (5 bases each). Trimming stripped 0 bases from V and 7 bases from J, with 7 bases between. Looked up from germline, CDR1 is DFQATT and CDR2 is SNEGSKA (reference sequence). The CDR3 sequence is 11 residues long. The CDR3, as DNA: TGCAGTGCTAGAGAAGAGGGGGAGCAGTACTTC. It encodes CSAREEGEQYF.

The chain couples TRBV7-2 to TRBJ1-1; D is ambiguous. With 7 bases removed from V and 7 bases from J, the gap between germline ends came to 13 bases. The CDR3 covers 12 residues. Germline CDR1 reads SGHTA; CDR2 reads FQGNSA. The CDR3 loop is CASNILTSEAFF. CDR3 coding DNA: TGTGCCAGCAACATACTCACAAGTGAAGCTTTCTTT.

The chain has TRBV28 and TRBJ2-2; the D gene is possibly TRBD2 (6 bases). CDR1 is MDHEN, CDR2 SYDVKM, per germline. The CDR3 is 14 amino acids. The germline V and J ends were trimmed by 1 base and 7 bases, with 10 bases remaining between them. The CDR3 nucleotides are TGTGCCAGCAGTTTATCGGCGGGAATCGGGGAGCTGTTTTTT. Amino acids: CASSLSAGIGELFF.

This sequence joins TRBV5-1 and TRBJ1-1; the D is unclear. Germline V gene lookup returns CDR1 SGHRS and CDR2 YFSETQ. This CDR3 comprises 14 residues. Trimming stripped 1 base from V and 0 bases from J, with 7 bases between. The CDR3: CASSLPQMNTEAFF. In DNA form, the CDR3 reads TGCGCCAGCAGCTTGCCACAGATGAACACTGAAGCTTTCTTT.

The chain uses TRBV15 and TRBJ2-7, with D maybe TRBD2 (6 bases). Per germline, CDR1 LNHNV and CDR2 YYDKDF (reference sequence). The CDR3 has 13 amino acids. Deletions cut 6 bases from V and 3 bases from J, with 12 bases between. The CDR3 sequence is CATSTGLIYEQYF. The CDR3 DNA sequence: TGTGCCACCAGTACGGGACTGATCTACGAGCAGTACTTC.

The V and J genes are TRBV18 and TRBJ2-1, with TRBD2 matching 8 bases. Looked up from germline, CDR1 is KGHSH and CDR2 is LQKENI. This CDR3 is built from 17 residues. Trimming took 0 bases from V and 0 from J; bases not matched to a gene: 4. The CDR3 reads CASSPPTSVDSYNEQFF. The CDR3 region has the DNA TGTGCCAGCTCACCACCGACTAGCGTCGACTCCTACAATGAGCAGTTCTTC.

This clone was picked up one time. Written as DNA, the CDR3 is TGTGCCAGCAGCTTTGATGGCAATCAGCCCCAGCATTTT. Encoded protein: CASSFDGNQPQHF. The chain joins TRBV5-4 to TRBJ1-5; D is unclear. Germline V gene sequence: CDR1 SGHNT, CDR2 YYREEE (reference sequence). V gave up 2 bases and J gave up 2 bases, with 5 bases separating them. This CDR3 has 13 amino acids.

The chain uses TRBV7-9 and TRBJ1-2, with TRBD1 as a possible D gene (6 bases). The CDR3 sequence is 15 residues long. CDR1 is SEHNR, CDR2 FQNEAQ, per germline (reference sequence). Trimming stripped 3 bases from V and 3 bases from J, with 14 bases between. The CDR3 region has the DNA TGTGCCAGCAGCTTTCGGGGGGGCTTGGACTATGGCTACACCTTC. It translates to CASSFRGGLDYGYTF. Complete variable domain (other parts from reference TRBV7-9 and TRBJ1-2): DTGVSQNPRHKITKRGQNVTFRCDPISEHNRLYWYRQTLGQGPEFLTYFQNEAQLEKSRLLSDRFSAERPKGSFSTLEIQRTEQGDSAMYLCASSFRGGLDYGYTFGSGTRLTVV.

The J gene is TRBJ2-3, the V gene TRBV7-2; 9 bases are shared with TRBD2. The germline V gene encodes CDR1 SGHTA and CDR2 FQGNSA. This CDR3 has 15 residues. With 5 bases clipped from V and 6 bases from J, the junction kept 9 bases outside the gene matches. CDR3 protein: CASSQASGVYDTQYF. In DNA form, the CDR3 reads TGTGCCAGCAGCCAAGCTAGCGGGGTGTATGATACGCAGTATTTT.

This rearrangement joins TRBV4-3 to TRBJ1-4, with D uncertain. Germline V lookup: CDR1 LGHNA, CDR2 YSLEER. The CDR3 has 14 amino acids. Deletions cut 4 bases from V and 0 bases from J, with 6 bases between. The CDR3 is CASSREATNEKLFF. The CDR3 nucleotides read TGCGCCAGCAGCCGAGAGGCAACTAATGAAAAACTGTTTTTT.

The V call is TRBV29-1, the J call TRBJ1-1, with D possibly matching TRBD1 (5 bases). V shed 2 bases and J shed 3 bases, with 16 bases lying between them. Germline V gene lookup returns CDR1 SQVTM and CDR2 ANQGSEA. CDR3 length: 15 amino acids. The CDR3 region has the DNA TGCAGCGTTGAAAATCTCGGGGGTGGGGACACTGAAGCTTTCTTT. Protein: CSVENLGGGDTEAFF.

The genes are TRBV4-1 and TRBJ2-7; TRBD2 matches 10 bases. V lost 4 bases and J lost 4; bases outside the gene matches: 13. The germline gives CDR1 MGHRA, CDR2 YSYEKL. The CDR3 contains 17 residues. The DNA of the CDR3 is TGCGCCAGCAGCCCGGGGCTAGCGGGAGAACAAAGGTACGAGCAGTACTTC. This translates into CASSPGLAGEQRYEQYF.

This clone has more than one count but fewer than ten. V usage is TRBV29-1 and J usage is TRBJ1-5, with D perhaps matching TRBD1 (5 bases). The CDR3 consists of 12 residues. V dropped 5 bases and J dropped 10 bases, with 15 bases sitting between them. Germline CDR1 is SQVTM and CDR2 is ANQGSEA. The CDR3 protein is CSVRQGDFPQHF. CDR3 bases: TGCAGCGTTCGGCAGGGCGACTTCCCCCAGCATTTT.

For this clone: One junction end disagrees with the germline gene, perhaps due to a read error. This chain joins TRBV30 and TRBJ1-2; D is perhaps TRBD1 (6 bases). This CDR3 has 11 residues. Germline V CDR1 and CDR2: GTSNPN, SVGIG (reference sequence). CDR3 loop: CAWSRDGQGSF. Here the CDR3 DNA reads TGTGCCTGGAGTAGGGACGGCCAGGGGTCCTTC.

This clone was detected only once. This chain connects TRBV30 to TRBJ1-4, with D possibly matching TRBD1 (6 bases). V was trimmed by 3 bases and J by 7 bases, leaving 21 bases between them. The CDR3 is made up of 16 amino acids. CDR1 is GTSNPN, CDR2 SVGIG, per germline (reference sequence). CDR3 sequence reads: CAWSPTPPGGREKLFF. The CDR3 DNA reads TGTGCCTGGAGCCCCACTCCGCCGGGGGGCCGTGAAAAACTGTTTTTT.

The chain is built from TRBV18 and TRBJ2-1; the match to TRBD1 covers 11 bases. The ends lost 3 bases at V and 9 bases at J; junction bases unmatched: 10. This CDR3 has 16 residues. Germline assignment: CDR1 KGHSH and CDR2 LQKENI. The CDR3 here is CASSPRMDRGHSEQFF. The CDR3, as DNA: TGTGCCAGCTCACCTCGCATGGACAGGGGGCATAGTGAGCAGTTCTTC. Variable domain in full (rest from reference TRBV18 and TRBJ2-1): NAGVMQNPRHLVRRRGQEARLRCSPMKGHSHVYWYRQLPEEGLKFMVYLQKENIIDESGMPKERFSAEFPKEGPSILRIQQVVRGDSAAYFCASSPRMDRGHSEQFFGPGTRLTVL.

The CDR3 region has the DNA TGTGCCAGCAGTGCGGGTAGCGATCGAGAGACCCAGTACTTC. It yields the protein CASSAGSDRETQYF. V usage is TRBV25-1 and J usage is TRBJ2-5, with a weak D call TRBD2 (5 bases). This CDR3 has 14 residues. Trimming shortened V by 4 bases and J by 4 bases, and 13 bases separated the two germline ends. CDR1 is MGHDK and CDR2 is SYGVNS in the germline V gene.

Only one count was recorded for this clone. The chain links TRBV11-2 to TRBJ1-1, with 11 bases that match TRBD1. With 1 base clipped from V and 5 bases from J, the junction kept 6 bases outside the gene matches. The CDR3 runs to 16 residues. CDR1 is SGHAT and CDR2 is FQNNGV in the germline V gene. CDR3: CASSLVGTGGETEAFF. The CDR3 DNA reads TGTGCCAGCAGCTTAGTTGGGACAGGGGGAGAAACTGAAGCTTTCTTT.

The rearrangement joins TRBV4-3 to TRBJ1-2, with D unresolved. The V end was cut by 0 bases, the J end by 5 bases, with 13 bases between. This CDR3 is built from 15 residues. Germline CDR1 LGHNA, CDR2 YSLEER. CDR3 sequence (DNA): TGCGCCAGCAGCCAAGATGTTAAAATGGGATATGGCTACACCTTC. Protein: CASSQDVKMGYGYTF.

This sequence joins TRBV6-5 and TRBJ1-1, with D tentatively TRBD1 (5 bases). Trimming shortened V by 5 bases and J by 5 bases, and 18 bases separated the two germline ends. CDR3 size: 15 residues. Germline values: CDR1 MNHEY, CDR2 SVGAGI. CDR3: CASSPPGLLGTEAFF. CDR3 DNA sequence: TGTGCCAGCAGTCCCCCGGGACTCCTGGGAACTGAAGCTTTCTTT.

This rearrangement joins TRBV6-1 to TRBJ1-5; 10 positions agree with TRBD1. There are 13 residues in the CDR3. V dropped 9 bases and J dropped 6; count of bases not matched to a gene: 5. Germline CDR1 MNHNS, CDR2 SASEGT. The CDR3 nucleotides are TGTGCCAGTCGAGGACAGGGGGGTCAGCCCCAGCATTTT. This sequence encodes CASRGQGGQPQHF.

The chain couples TRBV7-8 to TRBJ2-5; D gene ambiguous. Trimming pared 1 base from V and 5 bases from J, leaving 14 bases between. CDR1 is SGHVS and CDR2 is FQNEAQ in the germline V gene. There are 15 residues in the CDR3. The CDR3 nucleotides are TGTGCCAGCAGCTTAGGTACCGTTCTGCGGGAGACCCAGTACTTC. Translated, it gives CASSLGTVLRETQYF. The full variable domain, its missing parts supplied by reference TRBV7-8 and TRBJ2-5, is GAGVSQSPRYKVAKRGQDVALRCDPISGHVSLFWYQQALGQGPEFLTYFQNEAQLDKSGLPSDRFFAERPEGSVSTLKIQRTQQEDSAVYLCASSLGTVLRETQYFGPGTRLLVL.

This clone is a singleton in its sample. The chain carries TRBV5-8 and TRBJ1-2, with D tentatively TRBD1 (5 bases). Trimming left V 7 bases short and J 5 bases short, with 15 bases between. There are 13 residues in the CDR3. Germline V gene sequence: CDR1 SGHTS, CDR2 YDEGEE. The CDR3 DNA is TGTGCCAGCGCGCGGGTCCCAGGGTATGGCTACACCTTC. It specifies CASARVPGYGYTF.